The source of this T cell receptor beta chain is a study of blood T cell repertoires in COVID-19 (TCRdb year 2020). As for the study more broadly: Collaborator samples came from the United States, Italy and Spain and covered acute and convalescent phases of COVID-19. The material from the prospective study consisted of cDNA or gDNA derived from T cells, B-cell-depleted T cells, or PBMCs. The dataset comprised deeply sampled blood TCRbeta repertoires from subjects exposed to, actively infected with, or recovered from COVID-19. The repertoires were released in a freely available public database intended as a resource for research on the immune response to SARS-CoV-2. The samples were drawn from two sources: the first 160 participants of the ongoing ImmuneRACE study, and approximately 1,300 subjects contributed by 6 global collaborators. The sample metadata nearly always contained a de-identified subject ID, COVID-19 status, age in years and sex. Where HLA class I and class II types were available, the types were taken from metadata supplied by the sample provider, not from assay-based typing. The full study reports these points: The amount of clinical and demographic metadata varied by source and participant and was provided uncurated.

TCRbeta CDR3 regions were amplified from genomic DNA by means of the immunoSEQ Assay, a bias-controlled multiplex PCR. Processing in the source paper ran as follows. The number of nucleated cells in each sample was estimated from the amplification of reference gene primers within the assay. To quantify the absolute abundance of each unique TCRbeta CDR3 rearrangement, sequence reads were collapsed and filtered. For each sample, productive Simpson clonality was calculated by taking the square root of Simpson's diversity index across productive rearrangements. The source is immuneACCESS, and TCRdb retained only in-frame sequences with V and J called. Part of the clones is not carried over; for the studies checked, unresolved V genes explain less than half of this, and the remainder is unexplained. Clonal size and the V and J genes are those of that table, whereas D and trimming came from the DNA. The sample includes roughly 71,000 clones, with around 80% observed a single time. 15% to 20% of the sample rests with the top ten.

This clone was detected only a few times. Which antigen it targets is not known. A junction end diverges from the germline sequence, so it may reflect a read error. Samples from volunteer blood donors who had recovered from COVID-19 were contributed by a second Seattle source. The collaborating institutions used their own protocols to collect whole blood in K2EDTA tubes. For TCRbeta analysis, collaborator samples were shipped as frozen whole blood, as isolated PBMCs, or as DNA extracted from either sample type. This receptor was identified in a man between 65 and 85 years old who had recovered from COVID-19. Sequenced input: peripheral blood.

This receptor carries the CDR3 CASRLDPSSYEQYF. The sequenced DNA: TGCGCCAGCAGATTGGACCCTAGCTCCTACGAGCAGTACTTC. The sequence joins TRBV5-1 to TRBJ2-7; the D segment cannot be called with confidence. In the germline V gene, CDR1 corresponds to SGHRS and CDR2 to YFSETQ. Its CDR3 holds 14 amino acids, cysteine through phenylalanine. Only CDR3 DNA is held: 42 bases, read in frame from base 1.